This T cell receptor (beta chain) was retrieved from a study of spatial heterogeneity in lung cancer. On the study more broadly: In raw reads, more than 9.5 appearances on average were recorded for each unique TCR and UMI combination.

Findings and caveats of the study: Tumors with more nonsynonymous mutations had more expanded intratumoral alpha and beta TCRs.

This clonotype was seen ten or more times. The antigen is not known. As for time point: sample taken at primary tumor resection. V lost 4 bases, J lost 1 base, and 17 bases stayed unmatched. The CDR3 sequence is 19 residues long. Germline values: CDR1 SQVTM, CDR2 ANQGSEA. Single TCR cDNA molecules each had their own unique molecular identifier. TCRdb independently ran MiXCR on the 5' RACE reads; one entry per CDR3 protein. Here the sample spans some 6,500 distinct CDR3 sequences, 12% to 15% being singletons. The sequencing used lung tumor tissue, collected at surgery. The J gene is TRBJ2-1, the V gene TRBV29-1; TRBD2 aligns across 9 bases. This TCR came from a male donor with early-stage non-small cell lung cancer. The CDR3 loop reads CSVARVVGLARPSYNEQFF. The CDR3 region has the DNA TGCAGCGTTGCTCGTGTAGTAGGACTAGCGCGACCTTCCTACAATGAGCAGTTCTTC.